Many counts were recorded for the clone carrying this T cell receptor (beta chain). Antigen specificity is unknown. The data derive from a study of T cells in Graves' hyperthyroidism and ophthalmopathy. Study conclusions and caveats: From stable hyperthyroidism, ophthalmopathy was set apart by a 13 V-J model. For ophthalmopathy, model prediction preceded onset by a median about 6.2 months.

Per germline, CDR1 SEHNR and CDR2 FQNEAQ (reference sequence). This CDR3 has 15 amino acids. With 1 base clipped from V and 4 bases from J, the junction kept 4 bases outside the gene matches. TCR beta CDR3 regions were amplified from RNA. A set of HTBI primers served as the primers for a first-round RT-PCR of the TCR CDR3. TCRdb reprocessed the multiplex PCR reads with MiXCR, giving one entry per CDR3 protein. The top ten clones hold about 34% of a sample with some 50,000 distinct CDR3 sequences, 54% of them seen once. These patients, aged 18 to 65, had recently diagnosed hyperthyroidism lasting under 2 months. It was uncontrolled infection, other autoimmune disease, pregnancy or lactation that excluded patients.

Material for sequencing was peripheral blood or thyroid tissue (not recorded which). The genes are TRBV7-9 and TRBJ1-5; 7 nucleotides agree with TRBD1. The clonotype comes from a man between 18 and 29 years old with Graves' hyperthyroidism. Here the CDR3 DNA reads TGTGCCAGCAGCTTAGGGACAGGAGCTAATCAGCCCCAGCATTTT. It is translated as CASSLGTGANQPQHF.